These T cell receptor beta chains were read from a single sample in a study of shared clonotypes between healthy human individuals. Measured with immunoSEQ multiplex PCR; TCRdb has only the in-frame clones, and not every one. The sample records around 2,000,000 clones, approximately 95% being singletons. The sample taken for sequencing was naive CD8+ T cells sorted from blood. Every receptor here comes from a man in his late teens or twenties in good health. Both conserved end residues are part of each CDR3. The order of the fields is D gene, clone size, V gene, J gene, CDR3 protein, CDR3 DNA. D genes are given only for firm matches. The size entry is marked missing in some rows and otherwise reads once, few, many or a size class.

TRBD1	-	TRBV27	TRBJ2-2	CASSMTGAMNTGELFF	TGTGCCAGCAGTATGACAGGGGCCATGAACACCGGGGAGCTGTTTTTT
-	-	TRBV12-1	TRBJ2-7	CASSFEVDGTYEQYF	TGTGCCAGCAGCTTCGAAGTTGACGGAACCTACGAGCAGTACTTC
-	once	TRBV19	TRBJ2-1	CASSWGSNGEQFF	TGTGCCAGTAGCTGGGGGAGTAATGGTGAGCAGTTCTTC
-	-	TRBV10-2	TRBJ1-1	CASSVGAGTEAFF	TGCGCCAGCAGTGTGGGGGCGGGCACTGAAGCTTTCTTT
-	-	TRBV7-9	TRBJ2-1	CASSLGTFYNEQFF	TGTGCCAGCAGCTTGGGGACATTTTACAATGAGCAGTTCTTC
-	once	TRBV6-1	TRBJ2-7	CASGGGGDTYEQYF	TGTGCCAGCGGTGGAGGGGGGGACACCTACGAGCAGTACTTC
-	-	TRBV6-5	TRBJ2-3	CASSYTSSDSDTQYF	TGTGCCAGCAGTTATACTAGCAGTGACTCAGATACGCAGTATTTT
TRBD1	-	TRBV27	TRBJ2-7	CASSSTGTGIHEQYF	TGTGCCAGCAGTTCTACCGGGACAGGGATCCACGAGCAGTACTTC
-	once	TRBV19	TRBJ1-3	CASSSHGRSGNTIYF	TGTGCCAGTAGTTCCCATGGCAGGTCTGGAAACACCATATATTTT
TRBD2	-	TRBV2	TRBJ2-7	CASSEVLAGGSYEQYF	TGTGCCAGCAGTGAAGTCCTAGCGGGAGGCTCCTACGAGCAGTACTTC